A few counts support the clone carrying this T cell receptor (beta chain). What it binds is unknown. The germline gives CDR1 MNHEY, CDR2 SMNVEV (reference sequence). The CDR3 has 13 residues. V lost 6 bases to trimming and J lost 7 bases, with 15 bases between them. This sample stems from a study of blood T cells in healthy people across ages. Looking at the study overall: About one barcoded beta molecule per two T cells came from capture by template switching. Study conclusions and caveats: Higher diversity and more naive CD4+ cells were features of long-lived donors, compared to aged donors.

Through a sample-barcoded 5' primer and a J-beta primer mix, a second PCR was run for roughly 6 to 11 cycles. A tag from a template-switch adaptor with 12 random nucleotides marked each cDNA molecule. From each sample, at least 2.5 million paired-end reads containing CDR3 were obtained. TCRdb re-analysed the 5' RACE reads in MiXCR, keeping a single row per CDR3 protein. The sample lists some 1.5 million distinct CDR3 sequences; roughly 27% were seen once. The source material was blood. The rearrangement links TRBV27 to TRBJ1-2; a possible D gene is TRBD1 (5 bases). The receptor's source is a woman aged 25 to 39 in good health. CDR3 DNA: TGTGCCAGCAGCCGGGACGCCTTAGGTGGCTACACCTTC. Its translation is CASSRDALGGYTF.